Each of the 10 T cell receptor beta chains below was sequenced from the same sample in a study of molecular identifiers for immune sequencing clone quantification (dated 2018 in TCRdb). Libraries were constructed by PCR. Sequenced using a NextSeq 500. TCRdb's own reprocessing of the public reads used fastp at Q25 and MiXCR and kept productive beta chains. Duplicate CDR3 protein sequences are folded into a single record with the most common DNA and genes. This sample lists about 510,000 distinct CDR3 sequences; roughly 24% were detected once. Of the sample, around 0.79% is held by the ten largest clones. Sequencing input: naive CD8+ T cells from blood, with Jurkat cell RNA spiked in. Sample cell subset or site, as interpreted from the label and publication: FACS-sorted CD8+CD4-CCR7+CD45RA+ naive T cells. The receptor set was obtained from a human donor in good health. Some libraries in this study had Jurkat cell RNA spiked in.

This clonotype was observed a handful of times. The genes are TRBV2 and TRBJ1-1; D uncertain. Germline V CDR1 and CDR2: SNHLY, FYNNEI. Trimming took off 2 bases at V and 7 bases at J, with 20 bases between the two ends. The CDR3 covers 16 residues. The CDR3 sequence is CASSESVQALQFEAFF. The CDR3 DNA reads TGTGCCAGCAGTGAAAGCGTGCAGGCCCTACAATTTGAAGCTTTCTTT.

The chain recombines TRBV6-5 with TRBJ2-3, with TRBD2 matching 15 bases. CDR3 length: 23 amino acids. Germline trimming cut 5 bases from V and 0 bases from J; bases unmatched to any gene: 21. Germline values: CDR1 MNHEY, CDR2 SVGAGI. CDR3 in DNA: TGTGCCAGCAGTACCCCCCTTTGGGGGCGAGGGACTAGCGGGAGGCGGAGCACAGATACGCAGTATTTT. Translated: CASSTPLWGRGTSGRRSTDTQYF.

In nucleotides, the CDR3 is TGTGCCAGCAGTTTAGCGGGGCTGAACACCGGGGAGCTGTTTTTT. It specifies CASSLAGLNTGELFF. The J gene is TRBJ2-2, the V gene TRBV28; maybe TRBD2 (6 bases). The CDR3 spans 15 residues. In germline, CDR1 is MDHEN, CDR2 SYDVKM. Trimming shortened V by 2 bases and J by 1 base, and 8 bases separated the two germline ends.

Only a few counts were recorded for this clonotype. The chain has TRBV19 and TRBJ2-1; 11 bases match TRBD1. V lost 3 bases, J lost 5 bases, and 0 bases stayed unmatched. This CDR3 has 14 amino acids. Germline-derived CDR1 and CDR2 are LNHDA and SQIVND (reference sequence). The CDR3 loop is CASSMGQGDNEQFF. The CDR3 DNA follows: TGTGCCAGTAGTATGGGACAGGGGGACAATGAGCAGTTCTTC.

This clonotype was detected only a few times. The chain combines TRBV6-2 or TRBV6-3 with TRBJ1-5; D gene ambiguous. Trimming removed 1 base at V and 0 bases at J, with 7 bases between. Per the germline V gene, CDR1 is MNHEY and CDR2 is SVGEGT. The CDR3 is made up of 15 amino acids. CDR3 protein: CASSYYGPSNQPQHF. The CDR3 region has the DNA TGTGCCAGCAGTTACTACGGGCCTAGCAATCAGCCCCAGCATTTT.

The V and J genes are TRBV6-6 and TRBJ2-7; maybe TRBD2 (5 bases). CDR3 length: 16 amino acids. The V gene's germline CDR1 is MNHNY and CDR2 SVGAGI (reference sequence). V dropped 2 bases and J dropped 0 bases, with 14 bases sitting between them. The CDR3: CASSYPRAGPSYEQYF. The DNA of the CDR3 is TGTGCCAGCAGTTACCCGCGGGCAGGACCCTCCTACGAGCAGTACTTC.

The rearrangement uses TRBV13 and TRBJ2-5; the D is unclear. V lost 0 bases and J 1 base, leaving 9 bases between the germline ends. Germline CDR1 PRHDT, CDR2 FYEKMQ (reference sequence). CDR3 length: 15 amino acids. The CDR3 coding sequence is TGTGCCAGCAGCTTAGGCCTCGGCAGCCAAGAGACCCAGTACTTC. This encodes CASSLGLGSQETQYF.

Many counts were recorded for this clonotype. V usage is TRBV5-1 and J usage is TRBJ1-6; 8 nucleotides line up with TRBD1. The germline gives CDR1 SGHRS, CDR2 YFSETQ. With 5 bases clipped from V and 0 bases from J, the junction kept 4 bases outside the gene matches. This CDR3 has 16 amino acids. The CDR3 protein is CASSNRGSSYNSPLHF. The CDR3 nucleotides are TGCGCCAGCAGTAACAGGGGGAGCTCCTATAATTCACCCCTCCACTTT.

This clonotype was seen a single time. V and J are TRBV28 and TRBJ1-1, with a weak D call TRBD1 (5 bases). This CDR3 region has 14 residues. The V end lost 4 bases, the J end lost 11 bases, and 20 bases lay between the germline ends. CDR1 is MDHEN and CDR2 is SYDVKM in the germline V gene. The CDR3 reads CASSSPSRGAAAFF. The CDR3 nucleotides read TGTGCCAGCAGTTCACCTTCCCGAGGGGCTGCCGCTTTCTTT.

For this clonotype: This may be a read error, as it is one base from a much larger clone. The V call is TRBV4-1, the J call TRBJ1-1; D not certain. The CDR3 extends over 17 amino acids. The germline V gene encodes CDR1 MGHRA and CDR2 YSYEKL. The V end lost 2 bases, the J end lost 0 bases, and 16 bases lay between the germline ends. CDR3 DNA sequence: TGCGCCAGCAGCCAACCTGGACGGGAGGCCATGAACACTGAAGCTTTCTTT. Protein product: CASSQPGREAMNTEAFF.